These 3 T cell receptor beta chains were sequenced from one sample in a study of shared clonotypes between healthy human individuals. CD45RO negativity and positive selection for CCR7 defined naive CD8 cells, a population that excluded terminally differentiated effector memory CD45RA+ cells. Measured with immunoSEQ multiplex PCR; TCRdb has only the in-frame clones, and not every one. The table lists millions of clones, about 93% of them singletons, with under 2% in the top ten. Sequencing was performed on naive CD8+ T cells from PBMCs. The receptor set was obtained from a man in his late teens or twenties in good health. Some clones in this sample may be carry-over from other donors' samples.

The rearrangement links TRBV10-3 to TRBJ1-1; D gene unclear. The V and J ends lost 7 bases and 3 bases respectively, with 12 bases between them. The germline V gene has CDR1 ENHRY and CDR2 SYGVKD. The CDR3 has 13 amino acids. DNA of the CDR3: TGTGCCATCATGGGGTCGGCGGACACTGAAGCTTTCTTT. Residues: CAIMGSADTEAFF.

The CDR3 DNA reads as TGTGCCAGCACTAATGGGGACAGCCGAGTCACCGGGGAGCTGTTTTTT. Translated: CASTNGDSRVTGELFF. The V gene is TRBV6-6, the J gene TRBJ2-2, with 7 bases lining up with TRBD1. The CDR3 has 16 residues. The trim removed 7 bases at V and 4 bases at J, leaving 12 bases unmatched. The germline gives CDR1 MNHNY, CDR2 SVGAGI (reference sequence).

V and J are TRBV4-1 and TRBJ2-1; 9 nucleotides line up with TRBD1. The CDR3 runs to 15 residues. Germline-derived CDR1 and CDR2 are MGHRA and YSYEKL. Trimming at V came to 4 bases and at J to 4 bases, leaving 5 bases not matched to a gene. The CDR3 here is CASSPSGTGYNEQFF. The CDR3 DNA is TGCGCCAGCAGCCCATCCGGGACAGGGTACAATGAGCAGTTCTTC.